This T cell receptor beta chain is from a study of post-analysis software for immune sequencing data. V shed 4 bases and J 9 bases; nucleotides not matched to a gene: 13. Germline CDR1 is SGHRS and CDR2 is YFSETQ. The CDR3 contains 16 residues. General study findings and limits: Five TRBV segments occurring more often in patients than controls included TRBV5-6, TRBV5-1 and TRBV20-1.

The library was made from cDNA and included unique molecular identifiers. Once 1 to 10 million T cells were used, approximately 470,000 cDNA molecules resulted. One entry per CDR3 protein, called by TCRdb with MiXCR from the PCR reads. The sample has about 400,000 distinct CDR3 sequences, roughly 30% seen once. Remarks on this clonotype: As yet, its antigen is unknown.

V usage is TRBV5-1 and J usage is TRBJ2-1; 10 bases map to TRBD2. What was sequenced was blood. The receptor was derived from a girl aged 5 to 17 with multiple sclerosis. The CDR3 here is CASSLDSAGGHSEQFF. The CDR3 nucleotides are TGCGCCAGCAGCCTAGACTCAGCGGGGGGGCATAGTGAGCAGTTCTTC. The variable domain in full, with the rest retrieved from reference TRBV5-1 and TRBJ2-1, is KAGVTQTPRYLIKTRGQQVTLSCSPISGHRSVSWYQQTPGQGLQFLFEYFSETQRNKGNFPGRFSGRQFSNSRSEMNVSTLELGDSALYLCASSLDSAGGHSEQFFGPGTRLTVL.